These T cell receptor beta chains were read from a single sample in a study of Ad26.COV2.S vaccination and SARS-CoV-2 variants. Some clones are missing from TCRdb's copy, which holds only in-frame ones; the method was immunoSEQ multiplex PCR. The data contain roughly 400,000 clones, about 89% of them singletons. Specimen: peripheral blood, collected in a trial of Ad26.COV2.S vaccine versus placebo. All receptors derive from a person aged 18-60 years who received the Ad26.COV2.S COVID-19 vaccine or a placebo. Each CDR3 is given with its conserved first and last residue. A D gene is named only where the DNA matches it firmly. Size is omitted from some rows. Given values are once, few, many or a class for expanded clones.

TRBV5-4	TRBJ2-7	TRBD1	NA	CASSFGQGTYEQYF	TGTGCCAGCAGCTTTGGACAGGGTACTTACGAGCAGTACTTC
TRBV7-8	TRBJ1-1	NA	few	CASSPREGSTEAFF	TGTGCCAGCAGCCCCCGAGAGGGGAGCACTGAAGCTTTCTTT
TRBV11-1	TRBJ2-7	NA	NA	CASSLREARQQYF	TGTGCCAGCAGTCTCCGGGAAGCCCGTCAGCAGTACTTC
TRBV2	TRBJ2-7	NA	NA	CASNSGPGGIFEQYF	TGTGCCAGCAATTCAGGTCCAGGGGGGATTTTTGAGCAGTACTTC
TRBV5-4	TRBJ1-1	NA	NA	CASFPPDKQGNTEAFF	TGTGCCAGCTTTCCGCCGGACAAACAAGGAAACACTGAAGCTTTCTTT
TRBV28	TRBJ2-1	TRBD1	NA	CASTLPVGTGGNEQFF	TGTGCCAGCACCCTCCCGGTCGGGACAGGGGGCAATGAGCAGTTCTTC
TRBV7-9	TRBJ2-7	NA	once	CASSLTTDSYEQYF	TGTGCCAGCAGCTTAACTACAGACTCCTACGAGCAGTACTTC
TRBV28	TRBJ2-7	TRBD1	NA	CASLGFRTGSAYEQYF	TGTGCCAGTTTGGGGTTCCGGACAGGCTCCGCCTACGAGCAGTACTTC
TRBV5-6	TRBJ1-5	NA	NA	CASSRWRLAESINQPQHF	TGTGCCAGCAGCCGTTGGAGGTTGGCAGAATCCATCAATCAGCCCCAGCATTTT
TRBV6-4	TRBJ2-1	TRBD2	NA	CASGLGSGAYNEQFF	TGTGCCAGCGGCCTAGGTAGCGGGGCTTACAATGAGCAGTTCTTC
TRBV5-4	TRBJ2-1	NA	NA	CASSLEDNEQFF	TGTGCCAGCAGCTTGGAAGACAATGAGCAGTTCTTC
TRBV30	TRBJ1-3	NA	NA	CAWSVVSGNTIYF	TGTGCCTGGAGTGTTGTCTCTGGAAACACCATATATTTT
TRBV5-4	TRBJ2-5	TRBD2	NA	CASSLDGSGRAWETQYF	TGTGCCAGCAGCTTGGATGGTAGCGGGAGGGCCTGGGAGACCCAGTACTTC
TRBV5-1	TRBJ1-1	NA	NA	CASSLATGTEAFF	TGCGCCAGCAGCTTGGCGACGGGCACTGAAGCTTTCTTT
TRBV6-5	TRBJ2-2	NA	NA	CASRKSGRYAGELFF	TGTGCCAGCAGGAAGAGCGGTCGATACGCCGGGGAGCTGTTTTTT
TRBV18	TRBJ2-2	NA	NA	CASSPFQGHDTGELFF	TGTGCCAGCTCACCGTTCCAGGGCCACGACACCGGGGAGCTGTTTTTT
TRBV4-1	TRBJ2-3	TRBD2	NA	CASSRASGDADTQYF	TGCGCCAGCAGCCGCGCTAGCGGGGACGCCGATACGCAGTATTTT
TRBV2	TRBJ1-1	NA	NA	CASSEPRGRATEAFF	TGTGCCAGCAGTGAACCACGGGGAAGGGCCACTGAAGCTTTCTTT
TRBV29-1	TRBJ1-1	TRBD1	NA	CSVQDRGMNTEAFF	TGCAGCGTCCAGGACAGGGGCATGAACACTGAAGCTTTCTTT
TRBV27	TRBJ2-3	NA	once	CASSLAGISTDTQYF	TGTGCCAGCAGTTTAGCGGGGATTAGCACAGATACGCAGTATTTT
TRBV19	TRBJ1-1	NA	NA	CASSIGRRRGVTEAFF	TGTGCCAGTAGTATAGGCAGGAGAAGAGGGGTCACTGAAGCTTTCTTT
TRBV29-1	TRBJ1-2	TRBD1	NA	CSAGGQGYGYTF	TGCAGCGCCGGGGGACAGGGGTATGGCTACACCTTC
TRBV19	TRBJ1-5	NA	NA	CASKGEGPQHF	TGTGCCAGTAAGGGGGAGGGGCCCCAGCATTTT
TRBV6-5	TRBJ1-5	NA	NA	CASNPKGNQPQHF	TGTGCCAGCAATCCCAAAGGCAATCAGCCCCAGCATTTT
TRBV9	TRBJ2-7	NA	once	CASSPAGTVPYEQYF	TGTGCCAGCAGCCCCGCCGGGACGGTTCCCTACGAGCAGTACTTC
TRBV30	TRBJ2-7	NA	NA	CAWSVRGAEQYF	TGTGCCTGGAGTGTACGTGGAGCCGAGCAGTACTTC
TRBV27	TRBJ2-1	TRBD2	NA	CASAWGGENPYNEQFF	TGTGCCAGCGCGTGGGGGGGGGAGAACCCTTACAATGAGCAGTTCTTC